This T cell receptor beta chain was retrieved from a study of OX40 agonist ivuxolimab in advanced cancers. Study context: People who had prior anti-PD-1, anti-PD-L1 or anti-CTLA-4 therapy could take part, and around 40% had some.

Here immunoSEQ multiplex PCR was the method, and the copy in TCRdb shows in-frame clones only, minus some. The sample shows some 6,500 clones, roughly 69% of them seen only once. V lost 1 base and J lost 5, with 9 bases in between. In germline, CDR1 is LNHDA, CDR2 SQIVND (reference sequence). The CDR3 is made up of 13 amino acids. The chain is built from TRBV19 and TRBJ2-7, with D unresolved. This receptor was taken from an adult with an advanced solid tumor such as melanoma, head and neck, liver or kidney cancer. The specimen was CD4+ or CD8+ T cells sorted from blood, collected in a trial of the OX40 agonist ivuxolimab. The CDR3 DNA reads TGTGCCAGTAGTATAGTCAGTGGCAACGAGCAGTACTTC. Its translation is CASSIVSGNEQYF.